One sample yielded the 23 T cell receptor beta chains listed below, sequenced in a study of human T cells and chemical hapten exposure. Regarding time point: patch test 3, about 24 weeks after DPC sensitization. Treatment of the sample: therapeutic diphenylcyclopropenone sensitization with weekly scalp DPC. Total RNA extraction was carried out from unfractionated whole blood. TCRdb called the RACE reads again in MiXCR, with one record for every CDR3 protein. The sample has approximately 41,000 distinct CDR3 sequences, more than 9% seen once. The starting material was whole blood, obtained in connection with sensitization to the hapten diphenylcyclopropenone (DPC). These receptors were taken from a man aged 45-65 years with alopecia areata. Some clones in this sample may be carry-over from other donors' samples.

This clonotype showed up many times. This chain connects TRBV12-3 or TRBV12-4 to TRBJ2-1; 8 bases line up with TRBD2. The J segment lost 1 base and the V segment lost 1 base, leaving 0 bases of the junction unmatched. The CDR3 runs 15 residues. Here the CDR3 DNA reads TGTGCCAGCAGTTTAGGCGGGGGGTCCTACAATGAGCAGTTCTTC. It encodes CASSLGGGSYNEQFF.

This clonotype came up many times. The chain couples TRBV10-3 to TRBJ2-3; tentative D call: TRBD2 (6 bases). The ends were cut back, 6 bases at V and 0 bases at J, with 13 bases in the middle. From germline, CDR1 is ENHRY and CDR2 SYGVKD. This CDR3 spans 15 amino acids. This CDR3 is CAIRNSGTSTDTQYF. The CDR3 DNA is TGTGCCATCAGGAATAGCGGTACTAGCACAGATACGCAGTATTTT.

Turning to this clonotype: Mismatch with germline at one junction end may stem from a read error. CDR3 nucleotide sequence: TGCGCCAGCAGGTCCCAGGGAGGATACGAGCAGGACTTC. Translating it yields CASRSQGGYEQDF. This chain links TRBV5-1 with TRBJ2-7; TRBD2 might be the D (6 bases). CDR3 size: 13 residues. The germline V gene has CDR1 SGHRS and CDR2 YFSETQ.

This clonotype was seen many times. The chain links TRBV7-9 to TRBJ1-4, with unresolved D. Germline assignment: CDR1 SEHNR and CDR2 FQNEAQ (reference sequence). The ends were cut back, 4 bases at V and 6 bases at J, with 3 bases in the middle. This CDR3 has 11 amino acids. This CDR3 reads CASSSYEKLFF. The CDR3 DNA sequence: TGTGCCAGCAGCTCCTATGAAAAACTGTTTTTT.

The J gene is TRBJ1-1, the V gene TRBV5-4, with a possible D match to TRBD1 (5 bases). This CDR3 region has 15 residues. V lost 4 bases and J 0 bases, leaving 13 bases between the germline ends. Germline CDR1 SGHNT, CDR2 YYREEE (reference sequence). CDR3 sequence: CASSVDTTMNTEAFF. The CDR3 DNA reads TGTGCCAGCAGCGTGGACACCACCATGAACACTGAAGCTTTCTTT. Full variable domain (remainder filled in from reference TRBV5-4 and TRBJ1-1): ETGVTQSPTHLIKTRGQQVTLRCSSQSGHNTVSWYQQALGQGPQFIFQYYREEENGRGNFPPRFSGLQFPNYSSELNVNALELDDSALYLCASSVDTTMNTEAFFGQGTRLTVV.

This clonotype was counted many times. This chain links TRBV9 with TRBJ1-6; D is unresolved. CDR1 is SGDLS, CDR2 YYNGEE, per germline. V shed 0 bases and J shed 0 bases, with 7 bases lying between them. This CDR3 has 16 residues. The CDR3 nucleotides are TGTGCCAGCAGCGTAGCACAGAGCTCCTATAATTCACCCCTCCACTTT. This translates into CASSVAQSSYNSPLHF. The full variable domain, its missing parts supplied by reference TRBV9 and TRBJ1-6, is DSGVTQTPKHLITATGQRVTLRCSPRSGDLSVYWYQQSLDQGLQFLIQYYNGEERAKGNILERFSAQQFPDLHSELNLSSLELGDSALYFCASSVAQSSYNSPLHFGNGTRLTVT.

This clonotype was picked up many times. The rearrangement links TRBV28 to TRBJ2-7; no definite D call. Looked up from germline, CDR1 is MDHEN and CDR2 is SYDVKM. Trimming removed 3 bases at V and 2 bases at J, with 14 bases between. CDR3 size: 15 residues. Written as DNA, the CDR3 is TGTGCCAGCAGTTTCAAACCCGGTACAGCCTACGAGCAGTACTTC. Protein: CASSFKPGTAYEQYF.

This rearrangement joins TRBV20-1 to TRBJ2-3; 7 nucleotides agree with TRBD2. Germline V gene lookup returns CDR1 DFQATT and CDR2 SNEGSKA (reference sequence). V lost 6 bases, J lost 1 base, and 10 bases stayed unmatched. The CDR3 is 15 amino acids. The CDR3 is CSARRPSGRTDTQYF. CDR3 in DNA: TGCAGTGCAAGGAGGCCTAGCGGCCGCACAGATACGCAGTATTTT.

This clonotype turned up a few times. This rearrangement joins TRBV20-1 to TRBJ2-3; D remains unclear. The V gene lost 5 bases and the J gene lost 1 base, with 13 bases spanning the gap. The CDR3 has 14 residues. The germline CDR1 and CDR2 sequences are DFQATT and SNEGSKA (reference sequence). The CDR3, as DNA: TGCAGTGCTGGGCTCCATATACGCACAGATACGCAGTATTTT. Protein sequence: CSAGLHIRTDTQYF.

This clonotype appeared many times. V and J are TRBV24-1 and TRBJ2-1; D is ambiguous. CDR3 size: 15 residues. CDR1 KGHDR and CDR2 SFDVKD come from the germline V gene. Trimming took 5 bases from V and 0 from J, leaving 10 bases between them. CDR3 protein: CATSGRAASYNEQFF. The DNA for the CDR3 is TGTGCCACCAGTGGTAGGGCAGCCTCCTACAATGAGCAGTTCTTC.

The sample holds a few counts of this clonotype. This chain uses TRBV20-1 with TRBJ2-7, with D possibly being TRBD2 (6 bases). The CDR3 is made up of 12 amino acids. In germline, CDR1 is DFQATT, CDR2 SNEGSKA (reference sequence). V was trimmed by 3 bases and J by 6 bases, leaving 12 bases between them. Written as DNA, the CDR3 is TGCAGTGCTAGGCAGTCGGGGGTCGAGCAGTACTTC. This gives the protein CSARQSGVEQYF.

This clonotype has just a few counts. J is TRBJ2-7 and V is TRBV28, with D uncertain. The CDR3 has 12 amino acids. Germline-derived CDR1 and CDR2 are MDHEN and SYDVKM. The V gene lost 5 bases and the J gene lost 6 bases, with 11 bases spanning the gap. CDR3 in amino acids: CASSLRVGEQYF. The CDR3, as DNA: TGTGCCAGCAGTCTTCGGGTAGGCGAGCAGTACTTC.

This clonotype was detected a few times. This chain uses TRBV29-1 with TRBJ2-1; possibly TRBD1 for D (5 bases). This CDR3 contains 14 residues. V was trimmed by 5 bases and J by 9 bases, leaving 20 bases between them. Germline loops: CDR1 SQVTM, CDR2 ANQGSEA. The CDR3 DNA sequence: TGCAGCGTTTCAAGGAGTCGTCTTGGGGCTGAGCAGTTCTTC. It yields the protein CSVSRSRLGAEQFF.

The genes are TRBV5-1 and TRBJ2-2; 7 nucleotides line up with TRBD2. The CDR3 is 16 amino acids. V lost 1 base and J lost 6; bases outside the gene matches: 9. Germline CDR1 SGHRS, CDR2 YFSETQ. The CDR3 nucleotides read TGCGCCAGCAGCTTGTCCGGGACTCGGGAGGCCGGGGAGCTGTTTTTT. Encoded protein: CASSLSGTREAGELFF.

In its sample, this clonotype was seen many times. V gene TRBV6-1 combines with J gene TRBJ2-7, with 8 positions matching TRBD1. This CDR3 has 11 amino acids. Germline V CDR1 and CDR2: MNHNS, SASEGT. Trimming removed 8 bases from V and 4 bases from J; junction bases left unmatched: 1. CDR3 protein: CASDRGYEQYF. DNA of the CDR3: TGTGCCAGCGACAGGGGATACGAGCAGTACTTC.

This clonotype was seen ten or more times. The J gene is TRBJ2-5, the V gene TRBV18, with unresolved D. Germline V gene lookup returns CDR1 KGHSH and CDR2 LQKENI. The V gene lost 3 bases and the J gene lost 1 base, with 12 bases spanning the gap. This CDR3 spans 15 amino acids. CDR3 residues: CASSPSATGQETQYF. DNA for the CDR3: TGTGCCAGCTCACCTTCGGCGACGGGCCAAGAGACCCAGTACTTC.

This clonotype was found a few times. The chain joins TRBV2 to TRBJ2-1; D remains unclear. CDR3 length equals 13 residues. The V gene's germline CDR1 is SNHLY and CDR2 FYNNEI. V lost 4 bases and J lost 8, with 12 bases in between. In nucleotides, the CDR3 is TGTGCCAGCAGTGGCCTTGGAGTTTATGAGCAGTTCTTC. Translation: CASSGLGVYEQFF.

The rearrangement joins TRBV4-2 to TRBJ2-7; 13 positions match TRBD2. CDR3 length equals 15 residues. V shed 4 bases and J 3 bases; nucleotides not matched to a gene: 3. Germline V CDR1 and CDR2: LGHNA, YNFKEQ. This CDR3 is CASSRGLAGVYEQYF. The CDR3 DNA sequence: TGTGCCAGCAGCCGAGGACTAGCGGGAGTCTACGAGCAGTACTTC.

This clonotype occurred a few times. The chain combines TRBV20-1 with TRBJ1-1, with D maybe TRBD1 (5 bases). V shed 0 bases and J shed 7 bases, with 15 bases lying between them. The CDR3 extends over 14 amino acids. Germline V gives CDR1 DFQATT, CDR2 SNEGSKA (reference sequence). CDR3 nucleotide sequence: TGCAGTGCTAGAGATCTGGCCAGGGCCGATGAAGCTTTCTTT. This sequence encodes CSARDLARADEAFF.

At least ten counts were recorded for this clonotype. This chain links TRBV10-2 with TRBJ2-3; TRBD2 aligns across 11 bases. The ends lost 6 bases at V and 3 bases at J; junction bases unmatched: 2. Germline V CDR1 and CDR2: WSHSY, SAAADI. This CDR3 is 14 amino acids long. CDR3 sequence (DNA): TGCGCCAGCAGGGGACTAGCGGATACAGATACGCAGTATTTT. It yields the protein CASRGLADTDTQYF.

In its sample, this clonotype ranks as medium-sized. The chain recombines TRBV28 with TRBJ1-6; D gene uncertain. Trimming took 7 bases from V and 0 from J, leaving 10 bases between them. Germline CDR1 MDHEN, CDR2 SYDVKM. The CDR3 length is 15 residues. The CDR3 DNA reads TGTGCCAGCAACCCCGTTCTCTCCTATAATTCACCCCTCCACTTT. It yields the protein CASNPVLSYNSPLHF.

The genes are TRBV11-2 and TRBJ1-1, with a weak D call TRBD1 (6 bases). V was clipped by 1 base and J by 7 bases, with 10 bases between them. Germline V gene data show CDR1 as SGHAT and CDR2 as FQNNGV. The CDR3 consists of 13 residues. The CDR3 spells CASSLGTEFEAFF. CDR3 coding DNA: TGTGCCAGCAGCTTAGGGACAGAATTTGAAGCTTTCTTT.

The rearrangement joins TRBV11-2 to TRBJ2-7; the D gene is possibly TRBD1 (6 bases). The germline V and J ends were trimmed by 2 bases and 5 bases, with 16 bases remaining between them. In germline, CDR1 is SGHAT, CDR2 FQNNGV. CDR3 length: 15 amino acids. CDR3 amino acids: CASSLSAGVAHEQYF. As DNA, the CDR3 is TGTGCCAGCAGCTTATCGGCAGGGGTTGCCCACGAGCAGTACTTC.